The TCR beta chain under discussion was sequenced for a study of CD8 T cells in Susac syndrome. Random hexamers served to reverse transcribe roughly 0.5 to 1 ug RNA. immunoSEQ multiplex PCR amplified TCR beta CDR3 across 54 Vbeta, 13 Jbeta. MiXCR, run by TCRdb on the immunoSEQ multiplex PCR reads, gives a single entry per CDR3 protein. The sample holds roughly 120,000 distinct CDR3 sequences, approximately 95% seen once. This CDR3 comprises 14 residues. Trimming took off 4 bases at V and 0 bases at J, with 9 bases between the two ends. The germline gives CDR1 MDHEN, CDR2 SYDVKM. This chain joins TRBV28 and TRBJ2-5; no reliable D call. Sequencing was done on a sample of CD8+ T cells from PBMCs. The origin of this receptor is a human donor with multiple sclerosis. This CDR3 is CASSSHTNQETQYF. CDR3 sequence (DNA): TGTGCCAGCAGTTCACATACAAACCAAGAGACCCAGTACTTC.